This T cell receptor beta chain was sequenced in a study of blood T cell repertoires in COVID-19. In the study overall: Specimens from acute and convalescent COVID-19 originated in the United States, Italy and Spain. Sample material is recorded as cDNA or gDNA derived from T cells, B-cell-depleted T cells, or PBMCs.

Germline V gives CDR1 MNHEY, CDR2 SVGAGI. The CDR3 covers 14 residues. V lost 6 bases to trimming and J lost 2 bases; unmatched junction nucleotides: 6. In the original analysis: Estimation of nucleated cell counts was performed using reference gene primer amplification. TCRdb keeps only in-frame clones here, not all; method: immunoSEQ multiplex PCR. V, J and clone size derive from that table, while D and trimming were established from the DNA sequence. This sample carries over 250,000 clones, roughly nine tenths of them seen once, and the ten largest clones take around 9.1%. This clone appeared once.

The gene calls are TRBV6-5 and TRBJ1-2; 7 nucleotides match TRBD1. This clonotype originated in a middle-aged man who had recovered from COVID-19. The sequenced sample was peripheral blood. The CDR3 loop reads CASSRDRANYGYTF. The CDR3 coding sequence is TGTGCCAGCAGCCGGGACAGAGCGAACTATGGCTACACCTTC.